The 15 T cell receptor beta chains below all came from one sample that was sequenced in a study of T cell repertoires in cytomegalovirus infection. TCRdb independently ran MiXCR on the reads; one entry per CDR3 protein. Here the sample spans about 120,000 distinct CDR3 sequences, under 35% being singletons. Their cognate antigens are unknown. Sequencing was performed on CD8+ T cells from cultured PBMCs, taken from culture after CMV antigen stimulation. These receptors all come from a human donor in good health (CMV status not recorded). Some clones in this sample may be carry-over from other donors' samples.

The rearrangement uses TRBV4-2 and TRBJ2-3; possible D gene TRBD2, 5 bases. The germline V gene has CDR1 LGHNA and CDR2 YNFKEQ. Trimming pared 5 bases from V and 2 bases from J, leaving 20 bases between. This CDR3 comprises 17 residues. The CDR3 here is CASSFDSTGGPTDTQYF. CDR3 bases: TGTGCCAGCAGCTTCGACTCGACTGGCGGGCCCACAGATACGCAGTATTTT.

The chain recombines TRBV25-1 with TRBJ1-4, with D uncertain. Germline loops: CDR1 MGHDK, CDR2 SYGVNS. Between the trimmed V and J ends, which lost 1 base and 8 bases, there was a span of 11 bases. The CDR3 has 14 residues. CDR3 sequence (DNA): TGTGCCAGCAGTGAATTCGCAGCTCAAGAAAAACTGTTTTTT. This sequence encodes CASSEFAAQEKLFF.

This rearrangement joins TRBV7-9 to TRBJ2-5; 8 positions match TRBD1. V lost 5 bases and J lost 1; bases outside the gene matches: 15. CDR1 and CDR2 from the germline V gene are SEHNR and FQNEAQ (reference sequence). The CDR3 is made up of 18 amino acids. CDR3 sequence reads: CASSPPRGLLLVQETQYF. In DNA form, the CDR3 reads TGTGCCAGCAGCCCCCCCAGGGGGCTACTCCTAGTCCAAGAGACCCAGTACTTC.

Only a few counts were recorded for this clonotype. The V call is TRBV2, the J call TRBJ2-5, with unresolved D. V lost 1 base, J lost 2 bases, and 11 bases lay in between. This CDR3 region has 15 residues. In germline, CDR1 is SNHLY, CDR2 FYNNEI. CDR3 protein: CASSEGTVVQETQYF. The CDR3 DNA sequence: TGTGCCAGCAGTGAAGGGACGGTGGTACAAGAGACCCAGTACTTC.

At least ten counts were recorded for this clonotype. The V call is TRBV12-3 or TRBV12-4, the J call TRBJ2-7; 9 bases map to TRBD1. The CDR3 contains 16 residues. The ends lost 2 bases at V and 6 bases at J; junction bases unmatched: 11. CDR3 sequence: CASSLPPGDRVSEQYF. The CDR3 DNA follows: TGTGCCAGCAGTTTACCCCCCGGGGACAGGGTCTCCGAGCAGTACTTC.

The sample holds a few counts of this clonotype. The J gene is TRBJ1-2, the V gene TRBV7-9; D is unresolved. Germline CDR1 is SEHNR and CDR2 is FQNEAQ (reference sequence). The ends were cut back, 1 base at V and 3 bases at J, with 9 bases in the middle. The CDR3 is 14 residues long. CDR3 loop: CASSLDTAYYGYTF. The CDR3 DNA is TGTGCCAGCAGCTTAGATACAGCCTACTATGGCTACACCTTC.

The chain joins TRBV19 to TRBJ2-2; no reliable D call. V lost 3 bases and J lost 3, with 8 bases in between. Germline V gene sequence: CDR1 LNHDA, CDR2 SQIVND (reference sequence). The CDR3 spans 14 residues. CDR3 loop: CASSIAHYTGELFF. CDR3 nucleotide sequence: TGTGCCAGTAGTATTGCACATTACACCGGGGAGCTGTTTTTT.

The gene calls are TRBV6-8 and TRBJ2-1, with D perhaps given as TRBD1 or TRBD2 (5 bases each). The CDR3 is made up of 13 amino acids. CDR1 MNHGY and CDR2 SAAAGT come from the germline V gene. V gave up 6 bases and J gave up 3 bases, with 9 bases separating them. The CDR3 here is CASRGDGYNEQFF. The CDR3 DNA sequence: TGTGCCAGCAGGGGGGACGGCTACAATGAGCAGTTCTTC.

The table lists this clonotype with many counts. This chain connects TRBV6-5 to TRBJ1-1, with no clear D. Germline CDR1 reads MNHEY; CDR2 reads SVGAGI. Trimming took off 2 bases at V and 1 base at J, with 8 bases between the two ends. The CDR3 runs 14 residues. CDR3 residues: CASSYRSGNTEAFF. CDR3 DNA sequence: TGTGCCAGCAGTTACAGGTCGGGGAACACTGAAGCTTTCTTT.

This clonotype was detected many times. The gene calls are TRBV6-2 or TRBV6-3 and TRBJ2-3; a possible D gene is TRBD2 (6 bases). The ends were cut back, 6 bases at V and 3 bases at J, with 16 bases in the middle. The germline gives CDR1 MNHEY, CDR2 SVGEGT. The CDR3 is 15 amino acids. The CDR3 loop is CASSRRGDGTDTQYF. CDR3 DNA sequence: TGTGCCAGCAGCCGACGCGGGGATGGGACAGATACGCAGTATTTT.

The V gene is TRBV20-1, the J gene TRBJ2-7; either TRBD1 or TRBD2 may supply D (5 bases each). Germline CDR1 and CDR2: DFQATT and SNEGSKA (reference sequence). This CDR3 region has 14 residues. Trimming removed 1 base at V and 2 bases at J, with 12 bases between. The CDR3 region is CSARGSPGPYEQYF. CDR3 DNA: TGCAGTGCTAGAGGCTCCCCGGGGCCCTACGAGCAGTACTTC.

The gene calls are TRBV5-6 and TRBJ1-1; D is ambiguous. Trimming took 2 bases from V and 1 from J, leaving 9 bases between them. Looked up from germline, CDR1 is SGHDT and CDR2 is YYEEEE. CDR3 length: 14 residues. The CDR3 region has the DNA TGTGCCAGCAGCTTAGGAATGCCGAACACTGAAGCTTTCTTT. It is translated as CASSLGMPNTEAFF.

This chain's CDR3 is CASSPGLADRVYGYTF. The CDR3, as DNA: TGTGCCAGCAGCCCCGGGTTGGCGGACAGGGTTTATGGCTACACCTTC. The V gene is TRBV6-5, the J gene TRBJ1-2; 8 positions match TRBD1. V lost 6 bases to trimming and J lost 5 bases; unmatched junction nucleotides: 14. The CDR3 runs to 16 residues. Germline CDR1 is MNHEY and CDR2 is SVGAGI.

This clonotype was seen at least ten times. The rearrangement uses TRBV7-6 and TRBJ2-1; no reliable D call. Trimming took 6 bases from V and 7 from J, leaving 16 bases between them. The CDR3 sequence is 14 residues long. In germline, CDR1 is SGHVS, CDR2 FNYEAQ. CDR3 coding DNA: TGTGCCAGCAGTCCAAAACCAGACGGTAATGAGCAGTTCTTC. Translation: CASSPKPDGNEQFF.

By frequency in the sample, this clonotype is medium-sized. The chain recombines TRBV7-9 with TRBJ2-1, with D possibly matching TRBD1 (7 bases). In germline, CDR1 is SEHNR, CDR2 FQNEAQ (reference sequence). This CDR3 has 16 residues. Trimming removed 5 bases at V and 9 bases at J, with 23 bases between. Here the CDR3 reads CASSKYRGGSDPEQFF. DNA for the CDR3: TGTGCCAGCAGCAAGTACAGGGGAGGCTCCGACCCTGAGCAGTTCTTC.